Listed below are T cell receptor beta chains from one sample, sequenced in a study of cytomegalovirus exposure and HLA in healthy donors. Measured with immunoSEQ multiplex PCR; TCRdb has only the in-frame clones, and not every one. The data contain about 31,000 clones, around two fifths of them singletons. The material sequenced was PBMCs. Receptor source: a woman in her forties or fifties in good health and CMV-seronegative. Both conserved end residues are part of each CDR3. A D gene is named only where the DNA matches it firmly. Expanded clones are given a class, and other clones once, few, many or no size at all.

V gene	J gene	CDR3 length	D gene	clone size	CDR3 protein	CDR3 DNA
TRBV18	TRBJ2-3	13	TRBD1	.	CASSDTGADTQYF	TGTGCCAGCTCGGATACAGGGGCAGATACGCAGTATTTT
TRBV27	TRBJ2-7	14	TRBD2	few	CASSFLAGQYEQYF	TGTGCCAGCAGTTTCTTAGCGGGCCAATACGAGCAGTACTTC
TRBV2	TRBJ2-3	13	.	.	CASSRTSTDTQYF	TGTGCCAGCAGCAGGACTAGCACAGATACGCAGTATTTT
TRBV6-5	TRBJ2-5	14	TRBD2	.	CASRTPGGQETQYF	TGTGCCAGCAGGACGCCGGGGGGGCAAGAGACCCAGTACTTC
TRBV5-1	TRBJ2-7	15	TRBD1	.	CASSLGGTGFHEQYF	TGCGCCAGCAGCTTGGGCGGGACAGGGTTCCACGAGCAGTACTTC
TRBV19	TRBJ2-3	15	TRBD2	.	CASGEIAGPSDMQYF	TGTGCCAGTGGGGAGATAGCGGGGCCATCGGATATGCAGTATTTT
TRBV6-1	TRBJ1-1	14	TRBD1	.	CASFRQGVNTEAFF	TGTGCCAGTTTTAGACAGGGGGTGAACACTGAAGCTTTCTTT
TRBV6-5	TRBJ2-5	14	TRBD1	once	CASTRGTGGETQYF	TGTGCCAGCACCCGCGGGACAGGGGGAGAGACCCAGTACTTC
TRBV6-1	TRBJ2-3	13	.	few	CASSEVIADTQYF	TGTGCCAGCAGTGAAGTTATCGCAGATACGCAGTATTTT
TRBV27	TRBJ1-5	18	TRBD1	few	CASSLLGQGWNSNQPQHF	TGTGCCAGCAGTTTACTGGGACAGGGGTGGAATAGCAATCAGCCCCAGCATTTT
TRBV27	TRBJ2-2	18	.	.	CASSLSLPRWATTGELFF	TGTGCCAGCAGTTTATCGTTGCCCAGGTGGGCGACCACCGGGGAGCTGTTTTTT
TRBV18	TRBJ2-1	15	TRBD1	.	CASSPPPTGYNEQFF	TGTGCCAGCTCACCCCCCCCGACAGGGTACAATGAGCAGTTCTTC
TRBV25-1	TRBJ2-7	14	TRBD1	few	CASSSGQGLGEQYF	TGTGCCAGCAGTTCCGGACAGGGGTTGGGTGAGCAGTACTTC
TRBV18	TRBJ2-1	16	TRBD2	.	CASRDRQKLAGEEQFF	TGTGCCAGCCGGGACAGACAAAAGCTAGCGGGAGAAGAGCAGTTCTTC
TRBV27	TRBJ2-1	17	TRBD2	.	CASSTRLGSGRVHEQFF	TGTGCCAGCAGTACCCGCCTGGGCAGCGGGAGGGTCCATGAGCAGTTCTTC
TRBV5-5	TRBJ2-4	14	.	.	CASSLEDSLNIQYF	TGTGCCAGCAGCTTGGAAGACTCCTTAAACATTCAGTACTTC
TRBV18	TRBJ2-5	16	TRBD1	few	CASSPLGQGFAETQYF	TGTGCCAGCTCACCACTTGGACAGGGGTTCGCCGAGACCCAGTACTTC
TRBV5-5	TRBJ2-5	15	.	.	CASSTARLSRETQYF	TGTGCCAGCAGCACCGCCAGACTTTCAAGAGAGACCCAGTACTTC
TRBV7-9	TRBJ1-6	15	TRBD1	few	CASSSGQGSNSPLHF	TGTGCCAGCAGCTCAGGACAGGGGAGCAATTCACCCCTCCACTTT
TRBV4-1	TRBJ2-3	17	.	few	CASSQDPRGSRGNTQYF	TGCGCCAGCAGCCAAGATCCCAGGGGGTCCCGGGGGAATACGCAGTATTTT
TRBV7-2	TRBJ1-2	13	.	few	CASSSAGFIGYTF	TGTGCCAGCAGCTCCGCAGGTTTCATTGGCTACACCTTC
TRBV5-5	TRBJ1-3	16	.	.	CASSLGAGFSGNTIYF	TGTGCCAGCAGCTTGGGGGCAGGTTTCTCTGGAAACACCATATATTTT
TRBV7-3	TRBJ2-7	15	TRBD1	.	CASSKAGTENYEQYF	TGTGCCAGCAGCAAAGCCGGGACAGAAAATTACGAGCAGTACTTC
TRBV10-3	TRBJ2-7	13	.	.	CAISQTSSYEQYF	TGTGCCATCAGTCAAACGAGCTCCTACGAGCAGTACTTC
TRBV10-3	TRBJ2-5	15	TRBD1	few	CAISESGQGRETQYF	TGTGCCATCAGTGAGTCAGGACAGGGGCGGGAGACCCAGTACTTC
TRBV7-9	TRBJ1-2	16	TRBD1	few	CASSSGPGTGSSGYTF	TGTGCCAGCAGCTCGGGCCCCGGGACAGGGTCTAGTGGCTACACCTTC
TRBV7-5	TRBJ1-4	15	.	.	CVRSLAGGAWEKLFF	TGTGTCAGAAGCTTAGCGGGGGGGGCTTGGGAAAAACTGTTTTTT
TRBV2	TRBJ2-3	14	TRBD2	few	CASRRTSSTDTQYF	TGTGCCAGCAGGCGGACTAGCAGCACAGATACGCAGTATTTT
TRBV5-1	TRBJ1-5	15	.	.	CASSLRSVGNQPQHF	TGCGCCAGCAGCTTGCGCAGTGTTGGCAATCAGCCCCAGCATTTT
TRBV5-1	TRBJ2-3	15	.	.	CASSPTSPDTDTQYF	TGCGCCAGCAGCCCAACTTCCCCCGACACAGATACGCAGTATTTT
TRBV19	TRBJ1-2	15	.	few	CASSIQAGHNYGYTF	TGTGCCAGTAGTATACAGGCAGGACATAACTATGGCTACACCTTC
TRBV5-6	TRBJ2-5	11	.	.	CASSSGETQYF	TGTGCCAGCAGCTCCGGAGAGACCCAGTACTTC
TRBV6-5	TRBJ1-4	14	.	.	CASRRLQLDEKLFF	TGTGCCAGCAGGCGACTGCAACTGGATGAAAAACTGTTTTTT
TRBV10-3	TRBJ1-4	16	TRBD1	few	CAISDYTGGPNEKLFF	TGTGCCATCAGTGATTACACAGGGGGCCCTAATGAAAAACTGTTTTTT
TRBV7-8	TRBJ2-4	15	.	.	CASSPRELAKNIQYF	TGTGCCAGCAGCCCCAGGGAATTGGCCAAAAACATTCAGTACTTC
TRBV19	TRBJ2-1	14	TRBD2	.	CASSLLYGGDEQFF	TGTGCCAGTAGTCTTCTGTATGGGGGGGATGAGCAGTTCTTC
TRBV20-1	TRBJ1-2	11	.	.	CSAEGRGGYTF	TGCAGTGCGGAAGGGAGGGGGGGCTACACCTTC
TRBV4-1	TRBJ1-5	14	TRBD1	once	CASSQANRQGPQHF	TGCGCCAGCAGCCAAGCCAATCGACAGGGTCCCCAGCATTTT
TRBV7-2	TRBJ2-1	18	TRBD2	.	CASSPYGLAGGPYNEQFF	TGTGCCAGCAGCCCTTACGGACTAGCGGGAGGCCCCTACAATGAGCAGTTCTTC
TRBV6-5	TRBJ2-2	15	TRBD2	.	CASSHSGGPAGELFF	TGTGCCAGCAGTCACTCGGGGGGGCCGGCCGGGGAGCTGTTTTTT
TRBV6-1	TRBJ1-2	12	.	few	CASSEDRYGYTF	TGTGCCAGCAGTGAAGATCGGTATGGCTACACCTTC
TRBV6-5	TRBJ1-5	15	.	.	CASSYSPRGEQPQHF	TGTGCCAGCAGTTACAGCCCAAGGGGTGAACAGCCCCAGCATTTT
TRBV19	TRBJ2-2	15	.	once	CASKVRSSNTGELFF	TGTGCCAGTAAGGTCCGGAGCTCGAACACCGGGGAGCTGTTTTTT
TRBV4-2	TRBJ2-7	15	.	few	CASSREGGMNFEQYF	TGTGCCAGCAGCCGAGAGGGGGGGATGAATTTCGAGCAGTACTTC
TRBV12-5	TRBJ1-2	17	TRBD1	.	CASGLASAGGSGSGYTF	TGTGCTAGTGGTTTAGCTTCGGCAGGGGGATCTGGGTCTGGCTACACCTTC
TRBV15	TRBJ1-5	17	TRBD1	.	CATSRDAGTGGNQPQHF	TGTGCCACCAGCAGAGACGCCGGGACAGGGGGCAATCAGCCCCAGCATTTT
TRBV4-1	TRBJ1-2	15	TRBD1	.	CASSQPTGGTYGYTF	TGCGCCAGCAGCCAACCGACAGGGGGCACCTATGGCTACACCTTC
TRBV16	TRBJ2-7	17	TRBD2	.	CASSQSSGSGSSYEQYF	TGTGCCAGCAGCCAATCCTCCGGGAGCGGGAGCTCCTACGAGCAGTACTTC
TRBV6-1	TRBJ1-1	13	.	.	CASTTGSGTEAFF	TGTGCCAGCACGACAGGCAGCGGCACTGAAGCTTTCTTT
TRBV5-6	TRBJ1-6	15	.	.	CASSLSGARSSPLHF	TGTGCCAGCAGCTTGTCAGGGGCGCGGAGTTCACCCCTCCACTTT
TRBV5-1	TRBJ2-1	14	.	.	CASSLADRNNEQFF	TGCGCCAGCAGCTTGGCAGACAGAAACAATGAGCAGTTCTTC
TRBV15	TRBJ2-7	13	.	.	CATSRNTFYEQYF	TGTGCCACCAGCAGGAACACCTTCTACGAGCAGTACTTC
TRBV13	TRBJ2-5	17	TRBD2	.	CASSSRTSGRSQETQYF	TGTGCCAGCAGCTCACGGACTAGCGGGAGGTCCCAAGAGACCCAGTACTTC
TRBV5-1	TRBJ2-1	15	TRBD2	.	CASSPPLARNNEQFF	TGCGCCAGCAGCCCCCCACTAGCGAGGAACAATGAGCAGTTCTTC
TRBV10-2	TRBJ2-2	17	.	.	CASSETGVGPYTGELFF	TGCGCCAGCAGTGAGACGGGGGTAGGACCCTACACCGGGGAGCTGTTTTTT
TRBV13	TRBJ2-7	16	.	few	CASSLGAAGRPYEQYF	TGTGCCAGCAGCTTAGGCGCGGCGGGACGCCCCTACGAGCAGTACTTC
TRBV7-9	TRBJ1-3	15	.	few	CASSAAGVPGNTIYF	TGTGCCAGCTCCGCGGCGGGGGTACCTGGAAACACCATATATTTT
TRBV6-5	TRBJ1-1	14	.	few	CASSPPGGNTEAFF	TGTGCCAGCAGCCCCCCCGGGGGGAACACTGAAGCTTTCTTT
TRBV7-9	TRBJ1-1	12	.	few	CASSLVTEEAFF	TGTGCCAGCAGCTTAGTTACGGAGGAAGCTTTCTTT